The 15 T cell receptor beta chains given below trace back to one sample, sequenced in a study of molecular identifiers for immune sequencing clone quantification. TCRdb passed the PCR reads through MiXCR, listing each CDR3 protein once. The table records more than 550,000 distinct CDR3 sequences, 25% of them present only once. Sequenced input: naive CD8+ T cells from blood, with Jurkat cell RNA spiked in. The subset is: FACS-sorted CD8+CD4-CCR7+CD45RA+ naive T cells. These receptor sequences come from a human donor in good health. Some libraries in this study had Jurkat cell RNA spiked in.

As for this clonotype: One base away lies a much larger clone, so this may be a sequencing read error. The chain combines TRBV11-2 with TRBJ2-3; D is undetermined. The CDR3 contains 13 residues. In germline, CDR1 is SGHAT, CDR2 FQNNGV. The CDR3: CARSPSRIDTQYF. The CDR3 DNA is TGTGCCCGCAGCCCCAGTAGAATAGATACGCAGTATTTT.

The chain has TRBV12-3 or TRBV12-4 and TRBJ2-2, with D unresolved. V dropped 3 bases and J dropped 3 bases, with 14 bases sitting between them. This CDR3 is 16 amino acids long. CDR3 amino acids: CASSFVYSMDTGELFF. The DNA of the CDR3 is TGTGCCAGCAGTTTCGTGTACTCTATGGACACCGGGGAGCTGTTTTTT.

A note on this clonotype: No conserved phenylalanine or tryptophan ends this CDR3, so it is likely a read error. The chain combines TRBV4-3 with TRBJ2-5; D uncertain. The CDR3 length is 15 residues. Per the germline V gene, CDR1 is LGHNA and CDR2 is YSLEER. V was shortened by 0 bases and J by 5 bases, with 13 bases between the two germline ends. DNA for the CDR3: TGCGCCAGCAGCCAAGATTTGGCGAATGGGGAGACCCAGTACCTC. Translation gives CASSQDLANGETQYL.

This clonotype appeared a few times. The chain combines TRBV5-1 with TRBJ2-2; 11 nucleotides align to TRBD2. Germline V lookup: CDR1 SGHRS, CDR2 YFSETQ. The CDR3 covers 19 residues. V was clipped by 0 bases and J by 4 bases; unmatched bases: 11. The CDR3 bases are TGCGCCAGCAGCTTGGCGGTACTAGCGGGAGCTGTTGGCACCGGGGAGCTGTTTTTT. This codes for CASSLAVLAGAVGTGELFF.

This clonotype was picked up many times. V usage is TRBV5-6 and J usage is TRBJ2-3; tentative D call: TRBD2 (5 bases). This CDR3 is built from 17 residues. V was trimmed by 4 bases and J by 2 bases, leaving 20 bases between them. CDR1 is SGHDT and CDR2 is YYEEEE in the germline V gene. The CDR3 region is CASSRSGGPLFTDTQYF. In DNA form, the CDR3 reads TGTGCCAGCAGCCGAAGTGGAGGACCGCTATTCACAGATACGCAGTATTTT. Full variable domain (outside the CDR3, taken from reference TRBV5-6 and TRBJ2-3): DAGVTQSPTHLIKTRGQQVTLRCSPKSGHDTVSWYQQALGQGPQFIFQYYEEEERQRGNFPDRFSGHQFPNYSSELNVNALLLGDSALYLCASSRSGGPLFTDTQYFGPGTRLTVL.

Only a few counts were recorded for this clonotype. In nucleotides, the CDR3 is TGTGCCAGCTCACTTGATTTCCTAGCGGGGAATGAGCAGTTCTTC. Translation: CASSLDFLAGNEQFF. The genes are TRBV18 and TRBJ2-1; 9 nucleotides agree with TRBD2. CDR1 is KGHSH and CDR2 is LQKENI in the germline V gene. The CDR3 has 15 amino acids. Unmatched junction bases numbered 8, after V lost 4 bases and J lost 7 bases.

Points on this clonotype: A much larger clone is a single base away; this may be a read error. The chain couples TRBV6-1 to TRBJ2-3; the D is unclear. The V gene's germline CDR1 is MNHNS and CDR2 SASEGT. There are 14 residues in the CDR3. CDR3 in DNA: TGTGCCAGCAGCGTCGAGATAGTTACAGATACGCGGTATTTT. It translates to CASSVEIVTDTRYF.

Ten or more counts support this clonotype. This chain links TRBV12-3 or TRBV12-4 with TRBJ2-1; no clear D. V was trimmed by 6 bases and J by 0 bases, leaving 12 bases between them. The CDR3 covers 15 residues. The CDR3 DNA is TGTGCCAGCAGCCCGACGGTTAGCTCCTACAATGAGCAGTTCTTC. Protein sequence: CASSPTVSSYNEQFF.

The table lists this clonotype with many counts. The chain is built from TRBV4-3 and TRBJ2-7; D not resolved. Germline V gene data show CDR1 as LGHNA and CDR2 as YSLEER. Trimming took 0 bases from V and 1 from J, leaving 4 bases between them. CDR3 size: 13 residues. The CDR3 DNA reads as TGCGCCAGCAGCCAAGACGGATCCTACGAGCAGTACTTC. Protein: CASSQDGSYEQYF.

Turning to this clonotype: This clone may be a read error of a much larger clone one base away. The chain couples TRBV20-1 to TRBJ2-3, with 13 bases matching TRBD2. Germline assignment: CDR1 DFQATT and CDR2 SNEGSKA (reference sequence). This CDR3 has 17 residues. V was clipped by 6 bases and J by 1 base; unmatched bases: 10. CDR3 protein: CSAPTSGGTLRTDTQYF. The CDR3 DNA sequence: TGCAGTGCGCCGACTAGCGGGGGGACCCTACGCACAGATACGCAGTATTTT.

This clonotype was picked up many times. V and J are TRBV30 and TRBJ2-1; possibly TRBD2 for D (5 bases). The CDR3 loop spans 12 amino acids. Germline V lookup: CDR1 GTSNPN, CDR2 SVGIG (reference sequence). V lost 0 bases, J lost 8 bases, and 8 bases lay in between. CDR3 DNA sequence: TGTGCCTGGAGTGTAGGAGGATATGAGCAGTTCTTC. It yields the protein CAWSVGGYEQFF.

This clonotype has just a few counts. CDR3 DNA: TGTGCCAGCAGACTAAGCGGGACACCCCAACGGGAGACCCAGTACTTC. Its translation: CASRLSGTPQRETQYF. V is TRBV7-6 and J is TRBJ2-5; D is perhaps TRBD2 (7 bases). The V end lost 6 bases, the J end lost 5 bases, and 22 bases lay between the germline ends. Germline V gives CDR1 SGHVS, CDR2 FNYEAQ. This CDR3 has 16 residues.

This clonotype was found many times. The chain employs TRBV7-7 and TRBJ2-5; 7 bases map to TRBD1. V was pared by 5 bases and J by 2 bases, with 8 bases of the junction left unmatched. Looked up from germline, CDR1 is SSHAT and CDR2 is FNYEAQ (reference sequence). The CDR3 has 15 residues. This CDR3 is CASSHSWGQQETQYF. DNA for the CDR3: TGTGCCAGCAGCCACTCTTGGGGACAGCAAGAGACCCAGTACTTC.

In its sample, this clonotype was seen many times. This chain connects TRBV28 to TRBJ1-5, with unresolved D. V was pared by 3 bases and J by 6 bases, with 6 bases between. CDR1 and CDR2 (germline): MDHEN, SYDVKM. This CDR3 spans 12 amino acids. The CDR3 spells CASSFGFQPQHF. As DNA, the CDR3 is TGTGCCAGCAGTTTCGGATTTCAGCCCCAGCATTTT.

V usage is TRBV6-2 or TRBV6-3 and J usage is TRBJ2-7, with D perhaps TRBD1 (5 bases). Trimming stripped 4 bases from V and 1 base from J, with 17 bases between. Germline CDR1 reads MNHEY; CDR2 reads SVGEGT. This CDR3 contains 16 residues. The CDR3 nucleotides are TGTGCCAGCAGTTCACTCGGGCTACAGGAGTCCTACGAGCAGTACTTC. It is translated as CASSSLGLQESYEQYF.